These 27 T cell receptor beta chains came from one sample sequenced in a study of memory CD4+ T cells and cytomegalovirus serostatus. The sort gate was single viable CD3+CD4+CD8-CD45RO+ cells for memory CD4+ T cells. Here immunoSEQ multiplex PCR was the method, and the copy in TCRdb shows in-frame clones only, minus some. The table includes 50,000 or so clones, under 80% detected once. Sequencing was performed on memory CD4+ T cells from blood. All receptors come from an adult in good health and CMV-seronegative.

CDR3 amino acids: CASSQAVGRGSNQPQHF. The CDR3 DNA reads as TGCGCCAGCAGCCAGGCCGTGGGTCGGGGGAGCAATCAGCCCCAGCATTTT. The chain carries TRBV4-1 and TRBJ1-5; tentative D call: TRBD1 (5 bases). This CDR3 has 17 residues. CDR1 and CDR2 (germline): MGHRA, YSYEKL. Trimming shortened V by 3 bases and J by 1 base, and 16 bases separated the two germline ends.

The rearrangement uses TRBV7-2 and TRBJ2-2, with 8 bases identical to TRBD2. Trimming took 1 base from V and 4 from J; bases not matched to a gene: 5. The germline CDR1 and CDR2 sequences are SGHTA and FQGNSA. There are 16 residues in the CDR3. The CDR3 DNA reads TGTGCCAGCAGCTTAGAAGCGGGGGTTGTCACCGGGGAGCTGTTTTTT. Its translation: CASSLEAGVVTGELFF.

In this sample, this clone turned up a few times. The chain has TRBV5-1 and TRBJ1-1; TRBD1 agrees at 10 bases. V lost 4 bases, J lost 3 bases, and 3 bases stayed unmatched. The germline CDR1 and CDR2 sequences are SGHRS and YFSETQ. The CDR3 covers 14 residues. The CDR3 loop reads CASSGGTGDTEAFF. The CDR3 region has the DNA TGCGCCAGCAGCGGGGGGACAGGGGACACTGAAGCTTTCTTT.

The V and J genes are TRBV20-1 and TRBJ2-1, with D uncertain. CDR3 length: 10 amino acids. CDR1 DFQATT and CDR2 SNEGSKA come from the germline V gene (reference sequence). The V end lost 3 bases, the J end lost 7 bases, and 4 bases lay between the germline ends. The CDR3 nucleotides are TGCAGTGCTAGCATAAATGAGCAGTTCTTC. Protein sequence: CSASINEQFF.

The chain is built from TRBV4-2 and TRBJ2-1, with TRBD1 matching over 9 bases. Germline V gene sequence: CDR1 LGHNA, CDR2 YNFKEQ. With V trimmed by 1 base and J by 9 bases, 7 bases remained unmatched. The CDR3 covers 15 residues. CDR3 protein: CASSQGYRGRVEQFF. CDR3 DNA sequence: TGTGCCAGCAGCCAAGGGTACAGGGGGCGGGTTGAGCAGTTCTTC.

The chain links TRBV5-1 to TRBJ2-1; 8 positions match TRBD2. CDR1 is SGHRS, CDR2 YFSETQ, per germline. CDR3 length equals 12 residues. V was clipped by 1 base and J by 9 bases; unmatched bases: 0. CDR3 in amino acids: CASSLTSGEQFF. CDR3 sequence (DNA): TGCGCCAGCAGCTTGACTAGCGGTGAGCAGTTCTTC. The full variable domain, with the rest looked up from reference TRBV5-1 and TRBJ2-1, is KAGVTQTPRYLIKTRGQQVTLSCSPISGHRSVSWYQQTPGQGLQFLFEYFSETQRNKGNFPGRFSGRQFSNSRSEMNVSTLELGDSALYLCASSLTSGEQFFGPGTRLTVL.

The rearrangement uses TRBV5-4 and TRBJ2-7, with D tentatively TRBD1 (5 bases). Looked up from germline, CDR1 is SGHNT and CDR2 is YYREEE (reference sequence). The length of the CDR3 is 13 residues. V lost 4 bases and J lost 9, with 17 bases in between. The CDR3 region has the DNA TGTGCCAGCAGCGGGGCCGACCTAGAGGCGCAGTACTTC. Amino acid sequence: CASSGADLEAQYF.

The chain has TRBV7-2 and TRBJ2-5; D call uncertain. Between the trimmed V and J ends, which lost 6 bases and 0 bases, there was a span of 11 bases. CDR3 length: 14 residues. The germline V gene encodes CDR1 SGHTA and CDR2 FQGNSA. For the CDR3, the DNA is TGTGCCAGCAGATTACGGGCGAACCAAGAGACCCAGTACTTC. Translated: CASRLRANQETQYF.

This chain joins TRBV5-6 and TRBJ1-3, with D unclear. The CDR3 is 14 amino acids. V gave up 0 bases and J gave up 1 base, with 5 bases separating them. The V gene's germline CDR1 is SGHDT and CDR2 YYEEEE. The CDR3 region is CASSLVSSGNTIYF. For the CDR3, the DNA is TGTGCCAGCAGCTTGGTCAGTTCTGGAAACACCATATATTTT.

The gene calls are TRBV7-9 and TRBJ2-3; TRBD2 matches at 9 bases. CDR3 size: 17 residues. Per the germline V gene, CDR1 is SEHNR and CDR2 is FQNEAQ (reference sequence). With V trimmed by 1 base and J by 0 bases, 5 bases remained unmatched. CDR3: CASSLVASGVSTDTQYF. CDR3 sequence (DNA): TGTGCCAGCAGCTTAGTGGCTAGCGGGGTTAGCACAGATACGCAGTATTTT.

This clone showed up just once. The chain is built from TRBV25-1 and TRBJ2-2; D not resolved. Between the trimmed V and J ends, which lost 1 base and 4 bases, there was a span of 10 bases. The CDR3 extends over 15 amino acids. The germline V gene has CDR1 MGHDK and CDR2 SYGVNS. The CDR3 is CASSESGPRTGELFF. For the CDR3, the DNA is TGTGCCAGCAGTGAATCGGGCCCTCGCACCGGGGAGCTGTTTTTT.

The chain combines TRBV19 with TRBJ2-3; TRBD2 agrees at 9 bases. The germline gives CDR1 LNHDA, CDR2 SQIVND (reference sequence). Trimming removed 4 bases from V and 6 bases from J; junction bases left unmatched: 5. The CDR3 totals 14 residues. The CDR3 loop is CASSSGGAPDTQYF. Here the CDR3 DNA reads TGTGCCAGTAGTAGCGGGGGGGCCCCCGATACGCAGTATTTT.

In the case of this clone: A read error may produce the germline difference seen at one junction end. At the DNA level, this CDR3 is encoded by other sequences in the same sample as well. The chain recombines TRBV7-7 with TRBJ2-5; 9 nucleotides line up with TRBD1. From germline, CDR1 is SSHAT and CDR2 FNYEAQ (reference sequence). The CDR3 length is 14 residues. The chain's CDR3 is CASSLNRGQETQYF. CDR3 bases: TGTGCTAGCAGCTTAAACAGGGGGCAGGAGACCCAGTACTTC.

The V gene is TRBV6-1, the J gene TRBJ1-2; a weak D match, TRBD1 (6 bases). The CDR3 is 14 amino acids. Germline V lookup: CDR1 MNHNS, CDR2 SASEGT. Trimming cost V 0 bases and J 5 bases, with 10 bases left between them. The CDR3 DNA follows: TGTGCCAGCAGTGAAGCAGGGAGGGGGTATGGCTACACCTTC. Its translation: CASSEAGRGYGYTF.

The chain couples TRBV5-1 to TRBJ1-1, with 8 bases lining up with TRBD1. Trimming cost V 4 bases and J 7 bases; bases outside gene matches: 3. Germline assignment: CDR1 SGHRS and CDR2 YFSETQ. The CDR3 totals 12 residues. CDR3 in amino acids: CASSIDRGEAFF. The CDR3 bases are TGCGCCAGCAGCATTGACAGGGGTGAAGCTTTCTTT.

This rearrangement joins TRBV19 to TRBJ1-1, with 8 bases identical to TRBD1. The CDR3 consists of 12 residues. The germline V gene has CDR1 LNHDA and CDR2 SQIVND (reference sequence). The ends lost 5 bases at V and 8 bases at J; junction bases unmatched: 4. Written as DNA, the CDR3 is TGTGCCAGTAGTGTCCGACAGGGGGAAGCTTTCTTT. Translation: CASSVRQGEAFF.

CDR3 DNA sequence: TGCAGCGTTGCCGTTCCGGGGGCTGGCACTGAAGCTTTCTTT. Translating gives CSVAVPGAGTEAFF. V usage is TRBV29-1 and J usage is TRBJ1-1; D is possibly TRBD1 (6 bases). This CDR3 is 14 amino acids long. Germline V lookup: CDR1 SQVTM, CDR2 ANQGSEA. V was clipped by 4 bases and J by 4 bases, with 16 bases between them. The full variable domain, rest sourced from reference TRBV29-1 and TRBJ1-1, is SAVISQKPSRDICQRGTSLTIQCQVDSQVTMMFWYRQQPGQSLTLIATANQGSEATYESGFVIDKFPISRPNLTFSTLTVSNMSPEDSSIYLCSVAVPGAGTEAFFGQGTRLTVV.

This sequence joins TRBV9 and TRBJ2-5; 8 nucleotides agree with TRBD2. V lost 2 bases, J lost 9 bases, and 6 bases stayed unmatched. This CDR3 is built from 13 residues. Germline V gene lookup returns CDR1 SGDLS and CDR2 YYNGEE. The CDR3 loop reads CASSVSRGGPQYF. CDR3 nucleotide sequence: TGTGCCAGCAGCGTCTCCCGGGGGGGGCCCCAGTACTTC.

The count of this clone is one. The rearrangement joins TRBV29-1 to TRBJ1-2, with 8 bases identical to TRBD1. CDR3 length: 15 residues. Trimming at V came to 4 bases and at J to 5 bases, leaving 12 bases not matched to a gene. Germline CDR1 reads SQVTM; CDR2 reads ANQGSEA. CDR3 coding DNA: TGCAGCGTTGCCACCCCCACGACAGGGGTTTATGGCTACACCTTC. It encodes CSVATPTTGVYGYTF.

V is TRBV2 and J is TRBJ2-5; 7 bases map to TRBD2. Germline V gene sequence: CDR1 SNHLY, CDR2 FYNNEI. This CDR3 region has 13 residues. J gave up 3 bases and V 8 bases, and 6 bases lay outside the gene matches. The CDR3 DNA sequence: TGTGCCAGCGGGAATGCGGGGGAAGAGACCCAGTACTTC. Encoded protein: CASGNAGEETQYF.

The chain links TRBV4-2 to TRBJ2-3; no definite D call. Germline loops: CDR1 LGHNA, CDR2 YNFKEQ. Trimming took 1 base from V and 0 from J, leaving 5 bases between them. The CDR3 covers 14 residues. The CDR3 nucleotides are TGTGCCAGCAGCCAAGTCGGGAGCACAGATACGCAGTATTTT. Residues: CASSQVGSTDTQYF.

V gene TRBV4-2 combines with J gene TRBJ1-1; 8 bases line up with TRBD1. The CDR3 is made up of 12 amino acids. With 6 bases clipped from V and 3 bases from J, the junction kept 0 bases outside the gene matches. Germline loops: CDR1 LGHNA, CDR2 YNFKEQ. The CDR3 nucleotides read TGTGCCAGCAGGGGACAGGACACTGAAGCTTTCTTT. Residues: CASRGQDTEAFF.

As concerns this clone: The junction departs from the called germline gene at one end, perhaps through a read error. The chain has TRBV18 and TRBJ2-2; unclear D gene. This CDR3 comprises 16 residues. Germline values: CDR1 KGHSH, CDR2 LQKENI. Here the CDR3 DNA reads TGTGCCAGCTCACGAAAAGAGGCACCGAATACCGGGGAGCTGTTTTTT. Translating it yields CASSRKEAPNTGELFF.

The rearrangement links TRBV2 to TRBJ2-2, with unresolved D. The V gene's germline CDR1 is SNHLY and CDR2 FYNNEI. This CDR3 comprises 16 residues. V lost 2 bases to trimming and J lost 0 bases, with 10 bases between them. The CDR3 spells CASSEIAAANTGELFF. The CDR3 coding sequence is TGTGCCAGCAGTGAAATCGCGGCAGCGAACACCGGGGAGCTGTTTTTT. The full variable domain, completed using reference TRBV2 and TRBJ2-2, is EPEVTQTPSHQVTQMGQEVILRCVPISNHLYFYWYRQILGQKVEFLVSFYNNEISEKSEIFDDQFSVERPDGSNFTLKIRSTKLEDSAMYFCASSEIAAANTGELFFGEGSRLTVL.

The V call is TRBV2, the J call TRBJ1-2; a weak D match, TRBD1 (5 bases). This CDR3 has 12 residues. The germline V gene has CDR1 SNHLY and CDR2 FYNNEI. V lost 1 base and J lost 8, with 8 bases in between. CDR3 bases: TGTGCCAGCAGTGAAGATCAGGGCGGCTACACCTTC. Protein: CASSEDQGGYTF.

The gene calls are TRBV11-2 and TRBJ1-1; maybe TRBD1 (5 bases). Germline lookup yields CDR1 SGHAT and CDR2 FQNNGV. There are 13 residues in the CDR3. V shed 4 bases and J shed 12 bases, with 18 bases lying between them. The CDR3 loop reads CASSSSRELETFF. DNA of the CDR3: TGTGCCAGCAGCTCCAGCAGGGAGTTGGAAACTTTCTTT.

The chain joins TRBV7-3 to TRBJ2-7, with 7 bases fitting TRBD2. V shed 5 bases and J 3 bases; nucleotides not matched to a gene: 10. The CDR3 consists of 15 residues. The germline V gene has CDR1 SGHTA and CDR2 FQGTGA. Written as DNA, the CDR3 is TGTGCCAGCAGCCCCATGGGGGGAGGGGACTACGAGCAGTACTTC. Encoded protein: CASSPMGGGDYEQYF.